There are many counts of the clone carrying this T cell receptor (beta chain). A single record per CDR3 protein comes from TCRdb applying MiXCR to the 5' RACE reads. This sample has about 44,000 distinct CDR3 sequences, with over 9% found just once. This sample stems from a study of early T cells in non-severe SARS-CoV-2 infection. V was shortened by 5 bases and J by 9 bases, with 11 bases between the two germline ends. The CDR3 contains 12 residues. Germline CDR1 LNHDA, CDR2 SQIVND (reference sequence). V and J are TRBV19 and TRBJ2-4; D might be TRBD1 (5 bases). The sequence derives from an adult who was a healthcare worker with PCR-confirmed SARS-CoV-2 infection or an uninfected control (not recorded which). The sample taken for sequencing was whole blood. The CDR3 is CASSPQGAIQYF. CDR3 DNA: TGTGCCAGTAGTCCCCAGGGCGCCATTCAGTACTTC.